This T cell receptor (beta chain) originates from a study of blood T cell repertoires in COVID-19. This CDR3 comprises 14 residues. V dropped 4 bases and J dropped 5; count of bases not matched to a gene: 6. Germline values: CDR1 SGHRS, CDR2 YFSETQ. Profiled with immunoSEQ multiplex PCR; TCRdb holds only in-frame clones, not every one. Of approximately 150,000 clones listed, about 86% were seen once; the top ten hold around 3.3%. The origin of this receptor is a man between 65 and 79 years old with acute or convalescent COVID-19. V gene TRBV5-1 combines with J gene TRBJ2-1, with TRBD2 identical over 7 bases. Sequenced sample: peripheral blood. The CDR3 here is CASSPQTSNNEQFF. CDR3 bases: TGCGCCAGCAGCCCGCAGACTAGCAACAATGAGCAGTTCTTC.